Reported below is one TCR beta chain. The record originates from a study of spatial heterogeneity in lung cancer. Study-level background: Each unique TCR and UMI combination was seen more than ten times on average in raw reads.

MiXCR, applied by TCRdb to the 5' RACE reads, yields one record per CDR3 protein. The data contain some 21,000 distinct CDR3 sequences, about 4.6% of them singletons. Time point reported: sample taken at primary tumor resection. Trimming removed 6 bases from V and 8 bases from J; junction bases left unmatched: 14. Germline V gene data show CDR1 as LNHDA and CDR2 as SQIVND (reference sequence). The CDR3 runs to 17 residues. The sample in question was PBMCs, obtained at surgery. The clonotype comes from a male donor with early-stage non-small cell lung cancer. V is TRBV19 and J is TRBJ2-1, with 12 bases matching TRBD2. CDR3 residues: CASSTPPLAGGLDEQFF. CDR3 nucleotides: TGTGCCAGTAGCACCCCCCCCCTAGCGGGGGGGCTCGATGAGCAGTTCTTC.